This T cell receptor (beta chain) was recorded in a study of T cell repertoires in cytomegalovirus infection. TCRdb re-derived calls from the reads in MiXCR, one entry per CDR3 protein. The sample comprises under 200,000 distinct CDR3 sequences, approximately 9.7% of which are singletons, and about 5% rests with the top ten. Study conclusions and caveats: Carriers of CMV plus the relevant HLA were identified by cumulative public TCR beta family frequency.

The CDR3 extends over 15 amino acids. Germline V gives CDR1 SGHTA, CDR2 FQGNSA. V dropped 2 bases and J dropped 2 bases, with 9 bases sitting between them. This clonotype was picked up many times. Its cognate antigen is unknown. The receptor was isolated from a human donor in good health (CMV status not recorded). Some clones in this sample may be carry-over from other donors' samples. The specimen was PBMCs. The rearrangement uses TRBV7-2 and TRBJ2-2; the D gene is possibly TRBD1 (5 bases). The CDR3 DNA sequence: TGTGCCAGCAGCTTATGGGGCTATAACACCGGGGAGCTGTTTTTT. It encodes CASSLWGYNTGELFF.